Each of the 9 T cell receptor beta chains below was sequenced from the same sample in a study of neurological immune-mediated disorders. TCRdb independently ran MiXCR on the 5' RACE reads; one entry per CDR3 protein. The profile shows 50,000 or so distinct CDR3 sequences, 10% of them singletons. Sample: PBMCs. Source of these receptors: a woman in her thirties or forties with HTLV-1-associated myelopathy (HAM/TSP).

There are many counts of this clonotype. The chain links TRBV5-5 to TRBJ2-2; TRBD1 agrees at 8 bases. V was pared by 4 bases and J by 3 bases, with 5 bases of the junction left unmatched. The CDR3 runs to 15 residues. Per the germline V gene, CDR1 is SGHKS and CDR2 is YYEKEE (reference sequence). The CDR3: CASSHRTGYTGELFF. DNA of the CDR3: TGTGCCAGCAGCCACCGGACAGGGTACACCGGGGAGCTGTTTTTT. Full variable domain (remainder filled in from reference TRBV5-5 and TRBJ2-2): DAGVTQSPTHLIKTRGQQVTLRCSPISGHKSVSWYQQVLGQGPQFIFQYYEKEERGRGNFPDRFSARQFPNYSSELNVNALLLGDSALYLCASSHRTGYTGELFFGEGSRLTVL.

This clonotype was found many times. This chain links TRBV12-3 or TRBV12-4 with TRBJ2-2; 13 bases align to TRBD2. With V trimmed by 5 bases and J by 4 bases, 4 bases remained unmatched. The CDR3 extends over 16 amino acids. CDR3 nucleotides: TGTGCCAGCAGTCTGACTAGCGGGGGGAGCACCGGGGAGCTGTTTTTT. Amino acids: CASSLTSGGSTGELFF.

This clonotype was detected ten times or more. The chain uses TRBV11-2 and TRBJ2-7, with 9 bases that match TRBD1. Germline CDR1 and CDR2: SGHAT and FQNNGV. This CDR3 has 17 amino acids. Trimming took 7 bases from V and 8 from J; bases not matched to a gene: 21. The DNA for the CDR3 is TGTGCCAGCACTTCCTATGTGATGGGACAGGGTAACCCTCAGCAGTACTTC. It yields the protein CASTSYVMGQGNPQQYF.

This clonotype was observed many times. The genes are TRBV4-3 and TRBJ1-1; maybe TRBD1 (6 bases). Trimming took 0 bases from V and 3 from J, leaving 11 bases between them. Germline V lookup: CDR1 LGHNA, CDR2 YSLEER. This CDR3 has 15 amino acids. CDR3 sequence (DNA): TGCGCCAGCAGCCAAGATTGGACAGCCTACACTGAAGCTTTCTTT. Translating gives CASSQDWTAYTEAFF.

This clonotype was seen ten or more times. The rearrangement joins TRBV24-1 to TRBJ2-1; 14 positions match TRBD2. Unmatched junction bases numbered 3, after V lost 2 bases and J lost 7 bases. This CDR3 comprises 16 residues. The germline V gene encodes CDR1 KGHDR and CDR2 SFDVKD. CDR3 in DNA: TGTGCCACCAGTGATTCGACTAGCGGGGGGGAGAATGAGCAGTTCTTC. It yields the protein CATSDSTSGGENEQFF.

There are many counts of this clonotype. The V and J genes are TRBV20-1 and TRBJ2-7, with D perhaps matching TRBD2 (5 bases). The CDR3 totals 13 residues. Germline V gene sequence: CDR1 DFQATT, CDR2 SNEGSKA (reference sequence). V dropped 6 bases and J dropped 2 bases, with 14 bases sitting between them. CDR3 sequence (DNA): TGCAGTGCCCTACGGCCCGGGACCTACGAGCAGTACTTC. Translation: CSALRPGTYEQYF.

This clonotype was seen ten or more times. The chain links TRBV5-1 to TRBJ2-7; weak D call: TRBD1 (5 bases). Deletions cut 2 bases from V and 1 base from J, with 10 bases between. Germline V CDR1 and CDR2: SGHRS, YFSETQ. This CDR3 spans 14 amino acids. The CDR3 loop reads CASSFISGSYEQYF. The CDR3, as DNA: TGCGCCAGCAGCTTCATCTCAGGGTCCTACGAGCAGTACTTC.

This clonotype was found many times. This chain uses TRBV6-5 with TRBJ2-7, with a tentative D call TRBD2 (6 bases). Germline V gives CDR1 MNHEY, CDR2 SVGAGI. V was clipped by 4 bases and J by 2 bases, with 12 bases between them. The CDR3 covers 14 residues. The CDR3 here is CASSLMRGPYEQYF. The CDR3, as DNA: TGTGCCAGCAGTTTGATGCGGGGTCCCTACGAGCAGTACTTC.

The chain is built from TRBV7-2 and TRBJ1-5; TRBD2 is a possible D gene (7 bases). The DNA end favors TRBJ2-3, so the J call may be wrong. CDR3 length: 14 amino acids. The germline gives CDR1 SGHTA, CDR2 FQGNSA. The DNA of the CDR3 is TGTACCAGCAGCTTAATGGGGGGGGCTCAGCCCCAGTATTTT. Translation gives CTSSLMGGAQPQYF.